This paragraph reports one T cell receptor beta chain. The antigen is not known. TCRdb ran MiXCR on the reads and lists one entry per CDR3 protein. The sample lists about 62,000 distinct CDR3 sequences, 55% to 65% seen once, with approximately 1.8% in the top ten. The sample belongs to a study of type 1 regulatory T cells. Study overall: This in vitro CD4 product, T-allo10, is enriched for Tr1 cells and alloantigen-specific.

Germline-derived CDR1 and CDR2 are SGHVS and FQNEAQ. The CDR3 loop spans 15 amino acids. V lost 1 base, J lost 5 bases, and 13 bases lay in between. Whole-study findings and limits: Compared with non-type 1 regulatory T cells, type 1 regulatory T cells showed a more restricted TCR repertoire.

The sample comprised cultured non-Tr1 T cells, either the whole culture or a sorted T cell fraction (not recorded which). This TCR derives from a human donor in good health. This chain connects TRBV7-8 to TRBJ2-3; perhaps TRBD2 as D (6 bases). The CDR3 DNA reads TGTGCCAGCAGCTTAGGTCTCGTCGGGGGAGATACGCAGTATTTT. As protein: CASSLGLVGGDTQYF.